This T cell receptor beta chain appears in the sequencing data of a study of cytomegalovirus exposure and HLA in healthy donors. Study summary: Researchers previously reported finding more than 100 million unique TCR beta sequences from about 170 million T cells.

Primers for the PCR totalled 60 Vbeta and 13 Jbeta. The repertoire was sequenced with immunoSEQ multiplex PCR; TCRdb's copy has only in-frame clones and lacks some. Among 200,000 to 300,000 clones listed, 70% to 90% were seen once. This clone has just one count. Germline V CDR1 and CDR2: SGHNT, YYREEE (reference sequence). The CDR3 is made up of 14 amino acids. Trimming stripped 0 bases from V and 2 bases from J, with 7 bases between. Sequencing used PBMCs. The clonotype was recovered from a woman aged 55-69 years in good health and CMV-seropositive. This chain connects TRBV5-4 to TRBJ2-3; D is possibly TRBD2 (5 bases). The DNA for the CDR3 is TGTGCCAGCAGCTTGGCCCGGGACACAGATACGCAGTATTTT. Amino acids: CASSLARDTDTQYF.